This T cell receptor (beta chain) comes out of a study of OX40 agonist ivuxolimab in advanced cancers. Study-level background: Treatment of patients was with ivuxolimab, an agonistic anti-OX40 (CD134) antibody. Overall study findings and caveats: Within 6 weeks, CD4+ and CD8+ blood T cells expanded clonally at 0.1 to 3.0 mg/kg.

The method was immunoSEQ multiplex PCR; TCRdb's version includes in-frame clones alone and lacks a portion of them. The sample shows just over 60,000 clones, 80% to 95% of them seen only once. To note about this clone: Its cognate antigen is unknown.

Trimming left V 7 bases short and J 4 bases short, with 10 bases between. The germline CDR1 and CDR2 sequences are GTSNPN and SVGIG (reference sequence). The CDR3 has 12 amino acids. The sequencing here drew on CD4+ or CD8+ T cells sorted from blood, taken in a trial of the OX40 agonist ivuxolimab. The origin of this receptor is an adult with an advanced solid tumor such as melanoma, head and neck, liver or kidney cancer. This chain links TRBV30 with TRBJ1-4; D is ambiguous. CDR3 nucleotide sequence: TGTGCCTCAGTCGGGATTAATGAAAAACTGTTTTTT. Its translation: CASVGINEKLFF.